A selection of T cell receptor beta chains follows, all from one sample in a study of blood T cell repertoires in COVID-19. The table came from immunoSEQ multiplex PCR; TCRdb's copy has only in-frame clones and leaves some out. The sample carries 330,000 or so clones, under 95% recorded once. Sample: PBMCs or T cells enriched from blood (not recorded which). All receptors derive from a woman aged 25-40 years who had recovered from COVID-19. Each CDR3 is given with its conserved first and last residue. The order of the fields is V gene, J gene, clone size, CDR3 protein. Where a row states a size, it is once, few, many or the class of an expanded clone; other rows omit it.

>TRBV7-2|TRBJ1-5|-
CASSLVGTGDQPQHF
>TRBV5-1|TRBJ1-2|-
CASSAPGGGYTF
>TRBV3-1/TRBV3-2|TRBJ1-3|-
CASSHGDRNTIYF
>TRBV28|TRBJ2-7|-
CASSGGTVQYF
>TRBV5-1|TRBJ2-2|-
CASRESGRLIGELFF
>TRBV9|TRBJ2-6|-
CASSVDRAGANVLTF
>TRBV3-1/TRBV3-2|TRBJ2-3|-
CASSQGSGGITSTDTQYF
>TRBV7-9|TRBJ2-5|-
CASSLSSGVEETQYF
>TRBV27|TRBJ2-1|-
CASSPSTYEQFF
>TRBV7-2|TRBJ1-6|-
CASSLVGGPGAGLHF
>TRBV11-3|TRBJ2-7|-
CASSSDTYSYEQYF
>TRBV9|TRBJ2-7|-
CASSPGQGATYEQYF
>TRBV14|TRBJ2-5|once
CASSQIKETQYF
>TRBV4-1|TRBJ1-5|-
CASSHRQGADNQPQHF
>TRBV28|TRBJ2-3|-
CASSFGGYTDTQYF
>TRBV27|TRBJ2-7|-
CASSLGRGSGVAYEQYF
>TRBV11-2|TRBJ2-7|-
CASSFRVYEQYF